Included here is one T cell receptor beta chain sequence, with context. The CDR3 contains 15 residues. Per germline, CDR1 SGHKS and CDR2 YYEKEE (reference sequence). The V end lost 9 bases, the J end lost 5 bases, and 23 bases lay between the germline ends. This sample is part of a study of shared clonotypes between healthy human individuals. Study information: In total, the donors were a couple of women and three men aged 18 to 49.

Using immunoSEQ multiplex PCR, the repertoire was profiled, and TCRdb retains in-frame clones only, with some absent. The table has about 1 million clones, 60% to 80% seen once. Healthy HIV-negative adults with no recent acute infections or vaccinations were recruited as donors. Sequencing input: memory CD4+ T cells sorted from blood. Subset specified: CD45RA-negative fraction. The clonotype originates from a man aged 18-30 years in good health. The chain has TRBV5-5 and TRBJ1-2; no clear D gene. DNA for the CDR3: TGTGCCACTAAAAGGACCCTCCTAGAACCGTATGGCTACACCTTC. Translation gives CATKRTLLEPYGYTF.